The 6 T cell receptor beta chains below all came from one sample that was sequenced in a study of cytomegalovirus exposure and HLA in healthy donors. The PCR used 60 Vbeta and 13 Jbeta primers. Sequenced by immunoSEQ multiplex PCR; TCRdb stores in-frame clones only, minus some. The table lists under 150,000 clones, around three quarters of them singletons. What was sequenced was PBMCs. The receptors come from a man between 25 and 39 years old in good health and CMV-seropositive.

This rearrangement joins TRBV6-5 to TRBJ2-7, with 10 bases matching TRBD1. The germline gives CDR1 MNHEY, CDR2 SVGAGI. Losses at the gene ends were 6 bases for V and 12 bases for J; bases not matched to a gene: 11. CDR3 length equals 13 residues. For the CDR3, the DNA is TGTGCCAGCAGCTCTGGACAGGGGGGGGATCGGTACTTC. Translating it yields CASSSGQGGDRYF.

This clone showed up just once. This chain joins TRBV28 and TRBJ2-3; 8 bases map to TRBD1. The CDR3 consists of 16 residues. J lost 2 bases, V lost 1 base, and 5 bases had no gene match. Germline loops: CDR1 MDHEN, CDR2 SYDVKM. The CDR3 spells CASSLSNRGITDTQYF. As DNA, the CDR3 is TGTGCCAGCAGTTTATCTAACAGGGGGATCACAGATACGCAGTATTTT. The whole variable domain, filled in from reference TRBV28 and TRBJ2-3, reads DVKVTQSSRYLVKRTGEKVFLECVQDMDHENMFWYRQDPGLGLRLIYFSYDVKMKEKGDIPEGYSVSREKKERFSLILESASTNQTSMYLCASSLSNRGITDTQYFGPGTRLTVL.

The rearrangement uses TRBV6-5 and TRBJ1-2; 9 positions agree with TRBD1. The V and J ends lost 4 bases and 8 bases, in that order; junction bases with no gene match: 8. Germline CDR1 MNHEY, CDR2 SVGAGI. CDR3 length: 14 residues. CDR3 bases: TGTGCCAGCAGTTCTCCGGGACAGGGAGGCGGCTACACCTTC. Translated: CASSSPGQGGGYTF.

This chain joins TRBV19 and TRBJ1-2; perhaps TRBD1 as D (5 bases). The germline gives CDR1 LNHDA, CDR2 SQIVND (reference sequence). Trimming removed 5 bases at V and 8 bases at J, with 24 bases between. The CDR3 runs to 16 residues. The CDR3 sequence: CASSPRGRGKAAGYTF. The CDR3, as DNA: TGTGCCAGTAGTCCAAGGGGCCGGGGGAAGGCCGCGGGCTACACCTTC. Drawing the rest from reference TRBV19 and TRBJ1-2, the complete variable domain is DGGITQSPKYLFRKEGQNVTLSCEQNLNHDAMYWYRQDPGQGLRLIYYSQIVNDFQKGDIAEGYSVSREKKESFPLTVTSAQKNPTAFYLCASSPRGRGKAAGYTFGSGTRLTVV.

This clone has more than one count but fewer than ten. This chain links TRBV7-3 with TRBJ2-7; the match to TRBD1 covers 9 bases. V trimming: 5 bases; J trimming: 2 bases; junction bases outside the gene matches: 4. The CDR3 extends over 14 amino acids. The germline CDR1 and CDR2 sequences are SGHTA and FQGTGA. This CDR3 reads CASSPGTGPYEQYF. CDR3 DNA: TGTGCCAGCAGCCCCGGGACAGGGCCCTACGAGCAGTACTTC. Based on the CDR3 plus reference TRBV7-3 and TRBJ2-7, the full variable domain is GAGVSQTPSNKVTEKGKYVELRCDPISGHTALYWYRQSLGQGPEFLIYFQGTGAADDSGLPNDRFFAVRPEGSVSTLKIQRTERGDSAVYLCASSPGTGPYEQYFGPGTRLTVT.

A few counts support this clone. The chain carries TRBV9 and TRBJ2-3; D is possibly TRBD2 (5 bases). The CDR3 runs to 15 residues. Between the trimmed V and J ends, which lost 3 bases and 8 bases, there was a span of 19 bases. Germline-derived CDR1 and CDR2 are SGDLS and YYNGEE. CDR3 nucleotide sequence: TGTGCCAGCAGCGAACTAGGTTCCCGGATAACTACGCAGTATTTT. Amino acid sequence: CASSELGSRITTQYF.